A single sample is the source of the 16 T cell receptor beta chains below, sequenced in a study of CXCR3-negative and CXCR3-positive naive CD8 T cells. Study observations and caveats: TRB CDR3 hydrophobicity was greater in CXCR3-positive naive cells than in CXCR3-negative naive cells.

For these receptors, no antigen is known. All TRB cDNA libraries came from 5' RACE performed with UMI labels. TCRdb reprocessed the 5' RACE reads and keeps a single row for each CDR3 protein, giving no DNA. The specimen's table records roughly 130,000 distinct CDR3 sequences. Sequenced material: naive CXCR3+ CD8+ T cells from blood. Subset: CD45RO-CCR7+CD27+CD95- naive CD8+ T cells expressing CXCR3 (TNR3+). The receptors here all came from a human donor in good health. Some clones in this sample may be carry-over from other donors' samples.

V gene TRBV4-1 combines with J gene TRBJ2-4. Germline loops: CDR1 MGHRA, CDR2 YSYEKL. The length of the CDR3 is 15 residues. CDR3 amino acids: CASSQVVLAKNIQYF.

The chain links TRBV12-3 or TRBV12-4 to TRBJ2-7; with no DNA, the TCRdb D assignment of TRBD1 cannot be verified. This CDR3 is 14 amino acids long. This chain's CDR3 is CASSLVGGNYEQYF.

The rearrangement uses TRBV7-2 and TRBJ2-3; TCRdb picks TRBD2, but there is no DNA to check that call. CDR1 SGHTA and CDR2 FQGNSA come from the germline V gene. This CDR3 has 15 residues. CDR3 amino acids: CASSLIRLAVDTQYF. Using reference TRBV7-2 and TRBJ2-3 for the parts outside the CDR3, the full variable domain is GAGVSQSPSNKVTEKGKDVELRCDPISGHTALYWYRQSLGQGLEFLIYFQGNSAPDKSGLPSDRFSAERTGGSVSTLTIQRTQQEDSAVYLCASSLIRLAVDTQYFGPGTRLTVL.

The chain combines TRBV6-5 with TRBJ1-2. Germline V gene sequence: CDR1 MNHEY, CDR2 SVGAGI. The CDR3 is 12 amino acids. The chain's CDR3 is CASSPNPYGYTF.

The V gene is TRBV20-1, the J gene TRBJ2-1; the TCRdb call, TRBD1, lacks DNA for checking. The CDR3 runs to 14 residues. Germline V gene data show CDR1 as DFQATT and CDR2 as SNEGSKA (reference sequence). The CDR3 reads CSAPGRRSYNEQFF.

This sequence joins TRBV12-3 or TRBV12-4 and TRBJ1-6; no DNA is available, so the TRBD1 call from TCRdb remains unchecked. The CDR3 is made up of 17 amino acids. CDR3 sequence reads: CASSLRTGRSYNSPLHF.

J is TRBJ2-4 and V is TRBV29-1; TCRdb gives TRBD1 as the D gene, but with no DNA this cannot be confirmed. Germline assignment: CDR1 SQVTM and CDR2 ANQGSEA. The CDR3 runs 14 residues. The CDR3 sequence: CSVEDRQGENIQYF.

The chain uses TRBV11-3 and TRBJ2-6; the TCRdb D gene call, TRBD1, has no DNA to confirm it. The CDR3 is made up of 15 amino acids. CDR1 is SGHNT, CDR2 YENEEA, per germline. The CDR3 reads CACRIRGRGANVLTF.

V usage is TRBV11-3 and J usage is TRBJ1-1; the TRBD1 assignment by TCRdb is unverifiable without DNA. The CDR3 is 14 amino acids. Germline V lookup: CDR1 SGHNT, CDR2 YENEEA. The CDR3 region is CASSHRDMNTEAFF.

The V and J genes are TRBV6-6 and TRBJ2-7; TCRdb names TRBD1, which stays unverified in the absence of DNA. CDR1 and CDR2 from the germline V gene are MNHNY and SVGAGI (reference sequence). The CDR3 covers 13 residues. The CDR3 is CASRPPGAYEQYF.

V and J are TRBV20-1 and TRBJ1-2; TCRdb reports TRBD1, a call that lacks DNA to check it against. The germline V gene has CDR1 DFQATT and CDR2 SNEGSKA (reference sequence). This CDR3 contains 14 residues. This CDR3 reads CSADATGQFYGYTF.

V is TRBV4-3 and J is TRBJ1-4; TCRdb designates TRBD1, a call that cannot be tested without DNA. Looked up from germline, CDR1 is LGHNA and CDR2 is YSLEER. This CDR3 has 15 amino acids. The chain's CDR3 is CASSQDHRGNEKLFF.

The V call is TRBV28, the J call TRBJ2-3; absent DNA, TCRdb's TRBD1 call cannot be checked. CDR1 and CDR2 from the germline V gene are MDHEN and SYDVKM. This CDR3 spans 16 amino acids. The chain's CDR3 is CASSKLGGAATDTQYF.

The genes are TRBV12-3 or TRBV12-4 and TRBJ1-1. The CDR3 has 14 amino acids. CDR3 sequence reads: CASSFQYSNTEAFF.

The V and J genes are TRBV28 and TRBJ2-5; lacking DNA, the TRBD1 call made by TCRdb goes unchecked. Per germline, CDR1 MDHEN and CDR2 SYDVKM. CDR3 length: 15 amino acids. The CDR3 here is CASSAGQGGGETQYF.

The CDR3 sequence is CASSYSGEYPEAFF. This chain connects TRBV6-5 to TRBJ1-1. Per germline, CDR1 MNHEY and CDR2 SVGAGI. The CDR3 runs to 14 residues.